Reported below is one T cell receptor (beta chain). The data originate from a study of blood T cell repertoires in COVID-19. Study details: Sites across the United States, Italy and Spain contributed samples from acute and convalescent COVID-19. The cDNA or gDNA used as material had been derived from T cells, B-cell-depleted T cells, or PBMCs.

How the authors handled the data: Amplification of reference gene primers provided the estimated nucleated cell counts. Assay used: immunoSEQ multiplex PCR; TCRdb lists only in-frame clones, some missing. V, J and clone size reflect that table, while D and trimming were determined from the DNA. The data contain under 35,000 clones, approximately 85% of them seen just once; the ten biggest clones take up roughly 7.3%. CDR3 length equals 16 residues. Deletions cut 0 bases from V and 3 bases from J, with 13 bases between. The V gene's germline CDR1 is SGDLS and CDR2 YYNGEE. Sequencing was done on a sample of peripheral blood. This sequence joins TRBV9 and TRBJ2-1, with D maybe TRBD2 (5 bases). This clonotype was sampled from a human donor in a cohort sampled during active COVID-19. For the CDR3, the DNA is TGTGCCAGCAGCGTAGAGGGTGGGAGCCTCTACAATGAGCAGTTCTTC. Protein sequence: CASSVEGGSLYNEQFF.